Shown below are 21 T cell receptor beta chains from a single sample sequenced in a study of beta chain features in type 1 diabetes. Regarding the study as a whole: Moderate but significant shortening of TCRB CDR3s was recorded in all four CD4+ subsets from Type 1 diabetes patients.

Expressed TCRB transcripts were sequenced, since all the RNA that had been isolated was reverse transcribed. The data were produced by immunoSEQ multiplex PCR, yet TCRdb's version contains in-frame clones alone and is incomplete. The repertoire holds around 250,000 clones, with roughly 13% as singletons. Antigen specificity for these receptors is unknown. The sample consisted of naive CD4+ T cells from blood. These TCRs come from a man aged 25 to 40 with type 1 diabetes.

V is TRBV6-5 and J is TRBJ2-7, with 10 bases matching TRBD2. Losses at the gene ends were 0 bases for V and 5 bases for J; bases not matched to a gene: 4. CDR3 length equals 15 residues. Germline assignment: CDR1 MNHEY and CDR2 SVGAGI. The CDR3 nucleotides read TGTGCCAGCAGTTACTCACTAGCGGGAAAACACGAGCAGTACTTC. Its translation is CASSYSLAGKHEQYF.

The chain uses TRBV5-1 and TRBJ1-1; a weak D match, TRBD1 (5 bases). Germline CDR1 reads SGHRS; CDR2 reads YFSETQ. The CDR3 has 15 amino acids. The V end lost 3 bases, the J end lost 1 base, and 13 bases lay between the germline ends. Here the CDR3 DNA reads TGCGCCAGCAGCTCAAGGGACTTCTGGAACACTGAAGCTTTCTTT. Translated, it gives CASSSRDFWNTEAFF.

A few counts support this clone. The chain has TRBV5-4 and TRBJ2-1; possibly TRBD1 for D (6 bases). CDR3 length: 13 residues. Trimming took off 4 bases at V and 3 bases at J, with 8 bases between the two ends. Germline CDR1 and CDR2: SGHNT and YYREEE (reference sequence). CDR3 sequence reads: CASSTTGYNEQFF. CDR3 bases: TGTGCCAGCAGCACGACAGGCTACAATGAGCAGTTCTTC.

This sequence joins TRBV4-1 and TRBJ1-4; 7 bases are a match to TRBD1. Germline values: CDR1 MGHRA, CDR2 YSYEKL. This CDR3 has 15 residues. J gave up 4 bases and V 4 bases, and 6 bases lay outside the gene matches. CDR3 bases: TGCGCCAGCAGCCTAGCGGCAGGGGGTAATGAAAAACTGTTTTTT. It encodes CASSLAAGGNEKLFF.

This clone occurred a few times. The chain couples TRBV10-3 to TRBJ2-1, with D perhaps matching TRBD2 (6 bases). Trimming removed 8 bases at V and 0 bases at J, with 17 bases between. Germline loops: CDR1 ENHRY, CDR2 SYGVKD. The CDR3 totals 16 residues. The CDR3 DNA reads TGTGCCATCGGAGGGGTGAGCGGAGCCTCCTACAATGAGCAGTTCTTC. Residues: CAIGGVSGASYNEQFF.

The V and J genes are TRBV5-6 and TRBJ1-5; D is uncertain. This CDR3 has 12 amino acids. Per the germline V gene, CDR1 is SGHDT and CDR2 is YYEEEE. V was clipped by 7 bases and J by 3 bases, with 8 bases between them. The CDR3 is CASHSNNQPQHF. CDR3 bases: TGTGCCAGCCACAGTAACAATCAGCCCCAGCATTTT.

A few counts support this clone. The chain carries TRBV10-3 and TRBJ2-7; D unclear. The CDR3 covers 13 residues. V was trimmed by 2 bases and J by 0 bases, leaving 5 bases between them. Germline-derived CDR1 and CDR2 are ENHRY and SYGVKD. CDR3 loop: CAISEGISYEQYF. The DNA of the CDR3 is TGTGCCATCAGTGAGGGCATCTCCTACGAGCAGTACTTC.

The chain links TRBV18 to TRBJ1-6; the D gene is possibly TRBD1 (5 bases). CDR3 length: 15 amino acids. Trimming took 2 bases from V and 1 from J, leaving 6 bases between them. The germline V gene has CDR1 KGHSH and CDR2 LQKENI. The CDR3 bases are TGTGCCAGCTCACCAGGGGCGTCCTATAATTCACCCCTCCACTTT. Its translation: CASSPGASYNSPLHF. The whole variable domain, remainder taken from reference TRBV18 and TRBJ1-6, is NAGVMQNPRHLVRRRGQEARLRCSPMKGHSHVYWYRQLPEEGLKFMVYLQKENIIDESGMPKERFSAEFPKEGPSILRIQQVVRGDSAAYFCASSPGASYNSPLHFGNGTRLTVT.

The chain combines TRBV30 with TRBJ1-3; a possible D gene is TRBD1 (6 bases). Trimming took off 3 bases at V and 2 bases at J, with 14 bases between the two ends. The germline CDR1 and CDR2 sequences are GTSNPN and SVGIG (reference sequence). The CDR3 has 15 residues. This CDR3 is CAWRSTGYPGNTIYF. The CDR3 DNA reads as TGTGCCTGGAGATCAACAGGGTATCCTGGAAACACCATATATTTT.

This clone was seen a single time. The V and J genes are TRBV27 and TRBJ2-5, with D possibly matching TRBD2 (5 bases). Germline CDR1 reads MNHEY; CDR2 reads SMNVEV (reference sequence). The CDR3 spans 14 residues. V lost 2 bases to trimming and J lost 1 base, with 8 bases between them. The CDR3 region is CASSLTRVQETQYF. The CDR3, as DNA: TGTGCCAGCAGTTTAACTAGGGTCCAAGAGACCCAGTACTTC.

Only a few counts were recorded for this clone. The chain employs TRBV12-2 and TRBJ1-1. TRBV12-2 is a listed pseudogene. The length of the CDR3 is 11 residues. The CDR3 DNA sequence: TGTGCAAGTCATCCGGACACTGAAGCTTTCTTT. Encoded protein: CASHPDTEAFF.

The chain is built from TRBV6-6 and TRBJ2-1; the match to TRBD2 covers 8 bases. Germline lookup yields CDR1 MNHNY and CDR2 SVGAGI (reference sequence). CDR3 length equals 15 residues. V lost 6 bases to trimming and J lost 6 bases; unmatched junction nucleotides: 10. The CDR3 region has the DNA TGTGCCAGCAGGTCCGGGACTAGGACCGCCAATGAGCAGTTCTTC. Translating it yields CASRSGTRTANEQFF.

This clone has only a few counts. This chain's CDR3 is CASSPGTRKFF. CDR3 bases: TGCGCCAGCAGCCCCGGGACTAGGAAGTTCTTC. The V gene is TRBV4-1, the J gene TRBJ2-1; TRBD2 aligns across 8 bases. The CDR3 extends over 11 amino acids. The V segment lost 4 bases and the J segment 14 bases; nucleotides outside the gene matches: 4. Germline V gene sequence: CDR1 MGHRA, CDR2 YSYEKL.

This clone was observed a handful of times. As DNA, the CDR3 is TGTGCCAGCTCACTTGGACAGGAGAATGGCTACACCTTC. Its translation is CASSLGQENGYTF. This chain joins TRBV18 and TRBJ1-2; 7 bases align to TRBD1. Germline loops: CDR1 KGHSH, CDR2 LQKENI. This CDR3 contains 13 residues. Losses at the gene ends were 4 bases for V and 6 bases for J; bases not matched to a gene: 5.

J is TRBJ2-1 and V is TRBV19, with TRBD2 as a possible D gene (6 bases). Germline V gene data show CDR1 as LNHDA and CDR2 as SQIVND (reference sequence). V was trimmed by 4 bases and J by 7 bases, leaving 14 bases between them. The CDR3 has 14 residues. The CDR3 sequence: CASSTSGTANEQFF. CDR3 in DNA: TGTGCCAGTAGTACTTCCGGGACTGCTAATGAGCAGTTCTTC.

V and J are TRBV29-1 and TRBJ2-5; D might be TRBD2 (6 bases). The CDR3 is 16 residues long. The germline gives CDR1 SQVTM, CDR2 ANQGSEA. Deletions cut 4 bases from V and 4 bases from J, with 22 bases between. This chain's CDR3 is CSVVIRGFRGSETQYF. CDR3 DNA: TGCAGCGTTGTAATCCGGGGGTTTCGGGGGTCAGAGACCCAGTACTTC.

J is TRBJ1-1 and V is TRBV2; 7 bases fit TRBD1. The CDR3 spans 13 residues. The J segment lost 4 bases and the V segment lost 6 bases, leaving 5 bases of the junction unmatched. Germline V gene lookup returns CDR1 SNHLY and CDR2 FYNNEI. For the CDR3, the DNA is TGTGCCAGCAGCGTAAAGGGGGCCACTGAAGCTTTCTTT. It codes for CASSVKGATEAFF.

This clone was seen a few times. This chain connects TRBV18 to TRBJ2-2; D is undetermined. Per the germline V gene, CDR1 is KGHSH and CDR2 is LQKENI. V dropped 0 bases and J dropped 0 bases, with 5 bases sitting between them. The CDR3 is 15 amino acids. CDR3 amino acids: CASSPPSSNTGELFF. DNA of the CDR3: TGTGCCAGCTCACCACCAAGCTCGAACACCGGGGAGCTGTTTTTT. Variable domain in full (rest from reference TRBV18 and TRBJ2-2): NAGVMQNPRHLVRRRGQEARLRCSPMKGHSHVYWYRQLPEEGLKFMVYLQKENIIDESGMPKERFSAEFPKEGPSILRIQQVVRGDSAAYFCASSPPSSNTGELFFGEGSRLTVL.

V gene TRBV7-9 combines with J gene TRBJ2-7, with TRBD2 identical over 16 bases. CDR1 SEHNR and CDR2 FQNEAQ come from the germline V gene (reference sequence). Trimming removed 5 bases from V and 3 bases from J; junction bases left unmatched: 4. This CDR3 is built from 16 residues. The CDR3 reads CASSRGLAGGHYEQYF. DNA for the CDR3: TGTGCCAGCAGCCGGGGACTAGCGGGAGGGCACTACGAGCAGTACTTC.

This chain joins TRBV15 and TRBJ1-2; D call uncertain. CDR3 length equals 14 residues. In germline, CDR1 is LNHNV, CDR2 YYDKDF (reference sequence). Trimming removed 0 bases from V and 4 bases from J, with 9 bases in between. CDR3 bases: TGTGCCACCAGCAGAGAGGGCGGGATCTATGGCTACACCTTC. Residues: CATSREGGIYGYTF. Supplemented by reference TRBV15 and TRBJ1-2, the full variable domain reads DAMVIQNPRYQVTQFGKPVTLSCSQTLNHNVMYWYQQKSSQAPKLLFHYYDKDFNNEADTPDNFQSRRPNTSFCFLDIRSPGLGDTAMYLCATSREGGIYGYTFGSGTRLTVV.

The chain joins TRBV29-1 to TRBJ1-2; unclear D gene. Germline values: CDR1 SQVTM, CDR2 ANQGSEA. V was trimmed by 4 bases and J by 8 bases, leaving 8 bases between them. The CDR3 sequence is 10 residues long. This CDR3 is CSVAAEGYTF. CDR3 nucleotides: TGCAGCGTTGCGGCGGAGGGCTACACCTTC.